The 28 T cell receptor beta chains below come from one sample, sequenced in a study of cytomegalovirus exposure and HLA in healthy donors. The PCR contained 60 Vbeta and 13 Jbeta primers. The method was immunoSEQ multiplex PCR; TCRdb's version includes in-frame clones alone and lacks a portion of them. This repertoire shows approximately 99,000 clones, roughly 83% found once; its top ten account for around 3%. Sequenced input: PBMCs. The receptors come from a male donor in good health and CMV-seropositive.

The chain is built from TRBV5-1 and TRBJ1-5, with 10 bases lining up with TRBD1. Trimming removed 4 bases from V and 3 bases from J; junction bases left unmatched: 4. From germline, CDR1 is SGHRS and CDR2 YFSETQ. CDR3 length equals 15 residues. CDR3 loop: CASSTGTGDNQPQHF. CDR3 bases: TGCGCCAGCAGCACCGGGACAGGGGACAATCAGCCCCAGCATTTT.

This clone came up once. The rearrangement joins TRBV5-1 to TRBJ1-4; the match to TRBD1 covers 8 bases. This CDR3 is 17 amino acids long. Trimming at V came to 4 bases and at J to 0 bases, leaving 8 bases not matched to a gene. The germline V gene has CDR1 SGHRS and CDR2 YFSETQ. CDR3 sequence (DNA): TGCGCCAGCAGCCCCGGACAGGGCGTTGCAACTAATGAAAAACTGTTTTTT. Protein product: CASSPGQGVATNEKLFF. The full variable domain, with the rest looked up from reference TRBV5-1 and TRBJ1-4, is KAGVTQTPRYLIKTRGQQVTLSCSPISGHRSVSWYQQTPGQGLQFLFEYFSETQRNKGNFPGRFSGRQFSNSRSEMNVSTLELGDSALYLCASSPGQGVATNEKLFFGSGTQLSVL.

The gene calls are TRBV15 and TRBJ2-1, with D possibly TRBD1 on 6 matching bases. Trimming cost V 0 bases and J 3 bases, with 18 bases left between them. The CDR3 length is 18 residues. Germline V CDR1 and CDR2: LNHNV, YYDKDF (reference sequence). CDR3 coding DNA: TGTGCCACCAGCAGAGAGGGACCCCGGACAGCCCACTACAATGAGCAGTTCTTC. Translation gives CATSREGPRTAHYNEQFF. The variable domain in full, completed from reference TRBV15 and TRBJ2-1, reads DAMVIQNPRYQVTQFGKPVTLSCSQTLNHNVMYWYQQKSSQAPKLLFHYYDKDFNNEADTPDNFQSRRPNTSFCFLDIRSPGLGDTAMYLCATSREGPRTAHYNEQFFGPGTRLTVL.

The chain carries TRBV30 and TRBJ1-4, with TRBD1 matching over 8 bases. In germline, CDR1 is GTSNPN, CDR2 SVGIG (reference sequence). The CDR3 has 13 residues. J was trimmed by 7 bases and V by 3 bases; bases with no gene match: 4. CDR3 sequence: CAWSIGQGEKLFF. The CDR3 DNA reads TGTGCCTGGAGCATCGGACAGGGTGAAAAACTGTTTTTT.

The chain joins TRBV27 to TRBJ2-7; D may be TRBD2 (6 bases). CDR3 length: 13 amino acids. Germline V gene data show CDR1 as MNHEY and CDR2 as SMNVEV (reference sequence). Trimming took off 6 bases at V and 3 bases at J, with 12 bases between the two ends. The CDR3 region is CASSPGLFYEQYF. Written as DNA, the CDR3 is TGTGCCAGCAGCCCGGGACTCTTCTACGAGCAGTACTTC.

This clone was observed once. The chain is built from TRBV10-3 and TRBJ2-2; D is uncertain. The ends were cut back, 3 bases at V and 2 bases at J, with 4 bases in the middle. The CDR3 spans 13 residues. Germline loops: CDR1 ENHRY, CDR2 SYGVKD. CDR3 sequence (DNA): TGTGCCATCAGTGACCAAAACACCGGGGAGCTGTTTTTT. Translated: CAISDQNTGELFF.

V is TRBV12-5 and J is TRBJ1-3, with 7 bases that match TRBD1. CDR1 is LGHNT and CDR2 is FRNRAP in the germline V gene. Trimming removed 4 bases from V and 0 bases from J; junction bases left unmatched: 3. This CDR3 spans 15 amino acids. The CDR3 nucleotides are TGTGCTAGTGGTTCGGGACAGTTCTCTGGAAACACCATATATTTT. As protein: CASGSGQFSGNTIYF.

The V and J genes are TRBV6-6 and TRBJ2-5; perhaps TRBD1 as D (6 bases). The V end lost 5 bases, the J end lost 5 bases, and 9 bases lay between the germline ends. This CDR3 has 12 amino acids. CDR1 and CDR2 (germline): MNHNY, SVGAGI (reference sequence). The CDR3 is CASSQGLETQYF. The CDR3 DNA reads as TGTGCCAGCAGTCAGGGGTTGGAGACCCAGTACTTC.

This clone has a handful of counts. V and J are TRBV7-2 and TRBJ1-1, with D possibly being TRBD1 (5 bases). The V end lost 5 bases, the J end lost 6 bases, and 22 bases lay between the germline ends. There are 16 residues in the CDR3. The germline V gene has CDR1 SGHTA and CDR2 FQGNSA. The chain's CDR3 is CASSPGRGMGGAEAFF. DNA of the CDR3: TGTGCCAGCAGCCCCGGTCGGGGGATGGGCGGGGCTGAAGCTTTCTTT.

The V gene is TRBV10-3, the J gene TRBJ2-2; 10 nucleotides line up with TRBD2. Losses at the gene ends were 3 bases for V and 8 bases for J; bases not matched to a gene: 9. Germline CDR1 and CDR2: ENHRY and SYGVKD. The CDR3 loop spans 16 amino acids. The CDR3 DNA reads TGTGCCATCAGTGACCGCAATAGCGGGGGGTCTGGGGAGCTGTTTTTT. It yields the protein CAISDRNSGGSGELFF.

The V call is TRBV30, the J call TRBJ1-2; 10 bases are a match to TRBD1. The germline gives CDR1 GTSNPN, CDR2 SVGIG (reference sequence). After removal of 4 bases from V and 6 bases from J, the junction contained 8 bases not matched to a gene. This CDR3 comprises 14 residues. CDR3 in amino acids: CAWTAGQGMDGYTF. The CDR3 DNA reads TGTGCCTGGACCGCGGGACAGGGGATGGATGGCTACACCTTC.

The rearrangement links TRBV7-2 to TRBJ2-5; 7 bases agree with TRBD1. The CDR3 runs to 15 residues. Trimming removed 3 bases from V and 5 bases from J; junction bases left unmatched: 9. CDR1 and CDR2 (germline): SGHTA, FQGNSA. CDR3 residues: CASSLGQWTLETQYF. CDR3 in DNA: TGTGCCAGCAGCTTGGGACAGTGGACACTCGAGACCCAGTACTTC.

The chain combines TRBV5-5 with TRBJ1-3; unclear D gene. The CDR3 is made up of 14 amino acids. CDR1 is SGHKS, CDR2 YYEKEE, per germline (reference sequence). The V gene lost 4 bases and the J gene lost 4 bases, with 12 bases spanning the gap. The CDR3 DNA sequence: TGTGCCAGCAGCCCCAGTATCGGGGGAAACACCATATATTTT. Translating it yields CASSPSIGGNTIYF.

DNA of the CDR3: TGCGCCAGCAAGGGGGGGGTCCACGCAGATACGCAGTATTTT. It encodes CASKGGVHADTQYF. V gene TRBV10-2 combines with J gene TRBJ2-3, with D possibly TRBD2 on 7 matching bases. CDR1 WSHSY and CDR2 SAAADI come from the germline V gene. CDR3 length equals 14 residues. V lost 7 bases and J lost 4, with 15 bases in between.

This chain uses TRBV29-1 with TRBJ2-6; 8 bases are a match to TRBD1. Losses at the gene ends were 4 bases for V and 2 bases for J; bases not matched to a gene: 7. CDR1 and CDR2 from the germline V gene are SQVTM and ANQGSEA. The CDR3 totals 16 residues. This CDR3 is CSVGQGNYPGANVLTF. The CDR3 DNA follows: TGCAGCGTTGGACAGGGGAATTATCCTGGGGCCAACGTCCTGACTTTC.

J is TRBJ1-1 and V is TRBV7-3; 7 positions agree with TRBD1. Germline-derived CDR1 and CDR2 are SGHTA and FQGTGA. CDR3 length equals 14 residues. Losses at the gene ends were 5 bases for V and 1 base for J; bases not matched to a gene: 4. CDR3 loop: CASSLGTENTEAFF. DNA for the CDR3: TGTGCCAGCAGCCTAGGGACAGAGAACACTGAAGCTTTCTTT.

This clone was detected only a few times. The chain employs TRBV2 and TRBJ2-7; tentative D call: TRBD2 (6 bases). The CDR3 spans 14 residues. Germline V gene lookup returns CDR1 SNHLY and CDR2 FYNNEI. V was clipped by 3 bases and J by 2 bases, with 11 bases between them. The chain's CDR3 is CASSDGSGAYEQYF. CDR3 bases: TGTGCCAGCAGTGACGGGAGCGGAGCCTACGAGCAGTACTTC.

This chain links TRBV5-5 with TRBJ1-1; possibly TRBD1 for D (6 bases). The CDR3 sequence is 15 residues long. Looked up from germline, CDR1 is SGHKS and CDR2 is YYEKEE (reference sequence). V was shortened by 0 bases and J by 4 bases, with 13 bases between the two germline ends. The CDR3 is CASSLAIGGFTEAFF. The CDR3 DNA follows: TGTGCCAGCAGCTTGGCCATAGGGGGATTCACTGAAGCTTTCTTT.

This rearrangement joins TRBV29-1 to TRBJ2-1; perhaps TRBD2 as D (7 bases). Trimming removed 6 bases at V and 3 bases at J, with 15 bases between. The CDR3 has 14 amino acids. Germline V gene data show CDR1 as SQVTM and CDR2 as ANQGSEA. Here the CDR3 DNA reads TGCAGCGTCGGGGAGGGGGATCTCTACAATGAGCAGTTCTTC. This encodes CSVGEGDLYNEQFF.

V and J are TRBV27 and TRBJ2-5; 7 bases agree with TRBD2. Germline lookup yields CDR1 MNHEY and CDR2 SMNVEV (reference sequence). CDR3 length equals 14 residues. The ends lost 4 bases at V and 5 bases at J; junction bases unmatched: 7. The CDR3 bases are TGTGCCAGCAGTTCCCGAGCGGGGAGGGAGACCCAGTACTTC. It translates to CASSSRAGRETQYF.

The CDR3 bases are TGTGCCAGCAGACTAGCGGGGGGATCTTGGGATGAGCAGTTCTTC. Its protein product is CASRLAGGSWDEQFF. The rearrangement joins TRBV27 to TRBJ2-1; 12 positions match TRBD2. The V segment lost 6 bases and the J segment 8 bases; nucleotides outside the gene matches: 8. The CDR3 extends over 15 amino acids. In germline, CDR1 is MNHEY, CDR2 SMNVEV (reference sequence).

The chain employs TRBV5-4 and TRBJ1-1; D is perhaps TRBD1 (6 bases). V was clipped by 0 bases and J by 0 bases, with 6 bases between them. The CDR3 totals 14 residues. Per the germline V gene, CDR1 is SGHNT and CDR2 is YYREEE (reference sequence). The CDR3 DNA sequence: TGTGCCAGCAGCTTGGGGACAGTGAACACTGAAGCTTTCTTT. Translated: CASSLGTVNTEAFF.

The chain recombines TRBV19 with TRBJ1-5; D gene uncertain. The germline V gene encodes CDR1 LNHDA and CDR2 SQIVND (reference sequence). Trimming left V 8 bases short and J 3 bases short, with 14 bases between. The CDR3 length is 14 residues. CDR3 sequence: CASGIYLANQPQHF. The CDR3 DNA reads as TGTGCCAGTGGGATATACCTAGCCAATCAGCCCCAGCATTTT.

This clone came up a few times. The chain combines TRBV6-5 with TRBJ2-2, with TRBD1 matching over 7 bases. The V gene's germline CDR1 is MNHEY and CDR2 SVGAGI. The junction had 5 bases not matched to a gene; V was cut back by 6 bases and J by 1 base. This CDR3 spans 15 amino acids. For the CDR3, the DNA is TGTGCCAGCAGACGCGGACAGGTGAACACCGGGGAGCTGTTTTTT. It is translated as CASRRGQVNTGELFF.

This chain connects TRBV4-2 to TRBJ1-5, with 10 bases fitting TRBD1. CDR1 and CDR2 (germline): LGHNA, YNFKEQ. The CDR3 consists of 18 residues. The junction had 12 bases not matched to a gene; V was cut back by 0 bases and J by 7 bases. The CDR3: CASSQDTGGQGYGQPQHF. The CDR3 DNA reads as TGTGCCAGCAGCCAAGATACTGGGGGACAGGGGTACGGCCAGCCCCAGCATTTT.

The V call is TRBV30, the J call TRBJ2-1, with D perhaps TRBD1 (5 bases). The germline CDR1 and CDR2 sequences are GTSNPN and SVGIG (reference sequence). V lost 5 bases and J lost 6, with 11 bases in between. The CDR3 consists of 12 residues. CDR3 in amino acids: CAWGPRGNEQFF. As DNA, the CDR3 is TGTGCCTGGGGACCTAGGGGCAATGAGCAGTTCTTC.

V and J are TRBV25-1 and TRBJ1-6; possibly TRBD1 for D (6 bases). The CDR3 runs 13 residues. With 3 bases removed from V and 15 bases from J, the gap between germline ends came to 15 bases. Germline CDR1 MGHDK, CDR2 SYGVNS. The CDR3 DNA sequence: TGTGCCAGCAGTGAGACGGGCCCCAGGGGCCTCCACTTT. Translated: CASSETGPRGLHF.

The chain has TRBV6-1 and TRBJ2-7, with 7 positions matching TRBD1. The CDR3 sequence is 15 residues long. J lost 0 bases, V lost 6 bases, and 8 bases had no gene match. From germline, CDR1 is MNHNS and CDR2 SASEGT. The CDR3 spells CASRTLTGSSYEQYF. CDR3 DNA: TGTGCCAGCAGGACCTTGACAGGGAGCTCCTACGAGCAGTACTTC.